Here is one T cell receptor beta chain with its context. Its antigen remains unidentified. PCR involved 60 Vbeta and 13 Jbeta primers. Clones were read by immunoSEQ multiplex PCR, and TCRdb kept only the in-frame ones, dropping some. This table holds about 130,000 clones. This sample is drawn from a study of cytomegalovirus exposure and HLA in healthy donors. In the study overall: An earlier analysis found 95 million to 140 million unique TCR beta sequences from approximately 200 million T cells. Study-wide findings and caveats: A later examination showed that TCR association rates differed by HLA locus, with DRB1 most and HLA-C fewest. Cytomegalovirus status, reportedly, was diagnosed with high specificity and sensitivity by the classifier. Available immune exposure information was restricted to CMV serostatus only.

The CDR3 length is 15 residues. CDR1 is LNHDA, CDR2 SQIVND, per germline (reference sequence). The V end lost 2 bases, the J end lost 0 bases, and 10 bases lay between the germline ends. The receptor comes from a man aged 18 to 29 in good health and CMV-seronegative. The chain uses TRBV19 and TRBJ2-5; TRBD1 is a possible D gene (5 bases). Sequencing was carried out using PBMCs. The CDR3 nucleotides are TGTGCCAGTAGTATACAGGGTAGGGACCAAGAGACCCAGTACTTC. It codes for CASSIQGRDQETQYF.